The rows below give T cell receptor beta chains drawn from one sample of a study of blood T cell repertoires in COVID-19. The data were produced by immunoSEQ multiplex PCR, yet TCRdb's version contains in-frame clones alone and is incomplete. This sample has roughly 150,000 clones; about 80% occur once, and the top ten carry 8% to 9.5%. Sequencing input: peripheral blood. These receptors were collected from a man aged 55 to 70 with acute or convalescent COVID-19. Each CDR3 is given without its conserved first and last residue. D genes are given only for firm matches.

TRBV27 TRBD2 ASSLRGLAGVNEQF
TRBV7-2 . ASSLGPGSGNTIY
TRBV11-3 TRBD2 ASSLGGGQQDTQY
TRBV9 . ASSPQHNYGYT
TRBV7-2 . ASSLASGGNEKLF
TRBV27 TRBD2 ASNPPGGGEQY
TRBV5-8 TRBD2 ASSLGREGSARYEQY
TRBV5-6 . ASSSGVDTEAF
TRBV6-6 . ASSDSPYEQY
TRBV30 TRBD1 AWMRGGEGYT
TRBV19 . ASSINSPTRGSNQPQH
TRBV6-2/TRBV6-3 . ASSYSIGRGSKNIQY
TRBV23-1 . ASSSVVPLGSGANVLT
TRBV7-2 . ASSVRPQGPLYEQY
TRBV30 TRBD2 AWEKSGGVWEQY
TRBV15 . ATSKTRGKYEQY
TRBV6-5 . ASSWSKGGGETQY
TRBV19 . ASSGMGGRETQY
TRBV7-3 . ASSPSRGNSPLH
TRBV11-1 . ASTLAAGLQNTEAF
TRBV18 . ASSETANTEAF
TRBV5-6 . ASSLLAIGGYGYT
TRBV5-1 . ASSAVQGLETQY
TRBV6-5 TRBD1 ASSYSSTGGRETQY
TRBV7-2 TRBD1 ASSPGTANYEQY
TRBV3-1/TRBV3-2 TRBD1 ASSYLQGSTDTQY
TRBV30 TRBD1 AWSRTGMNTEAF
TRBV12-3/TRBV12-4 . ASSFGGGEQF
TRBV11-3 TRBD1 ASSLGTGPTEAF
TRBV6-6 . ASSYPTVRETQY
TRBV19 TRBD1 ASSTRQRTGYGELF
TRBV5-1 TRBD2 ASSSTTSGGGSETQY
TRBV4-3 . ASSQGARSYNEQF
TRBV14 . ASSPYLSGTDTQY
TRBV12-3/TRBV12-4 TRBD1 ASSPRDSYGYT
TRBV6-1 . ASSEALATADYGYT
TRBV5-6 . ASSLGGAANEKLF
TRBV6-6 . ASRSGLANTEAF
TRBV12-3/TRBV12-4 . ASSLRGWDGYT
TRBV25-1 . ASSATVNYGYT
TRBV19 . ASQRTSANYGYT
TRBV18 TRBD1 ASSPKGQGITEAF
TRBV7-8 . ASSLARESTEAF
TRBV27 . ASSLVPRGLALY
TRBV18 . ASSPETAPNSPLH